One sample yielded the 22 T cell receptor beta chains listed below, sequenced in a study of glioma-infiltrating T cells. TCR alpha and beta CDR3 regions were amplified from RNA using iRepertoire nested multiplex PCR. Using its own MiXCR run on the multiplex PCR reads, TCRdb lists one record per CDR3 protein. The repertoire holds about 180,000 distinct CDR3 sequences, with more than 35% as singletons. Sequenced material: glioma tissue, nonneoplastic brain tissue, or PBMCs (not recorded which). The receptors shown here come from a human donor with low-grade glioma or glioblastoma, undergoing nonglioma brain surgery, or in good health (not recorded which).

The J gene is TRBJ1-5, the V gene TRBV10-3, with D unclear. The CDR3 is made up of 14 amino acids. Germline loops: CDR1 ENHRY, CDR2 SYGVKD. With 3 bases removed from V and 5 bases from J, the gap between germline ends came to 11 bases. DNA for the CDR3: TGTGCCATCAGTGACGGGAGAGAATATCAGCCCCAGCATTTT. Its protein is CAISDGREYQPQHF.

This clonotype was detected many times. The chain combines TRBV4-1 with TRBJ2-7; 9 nucleotides match TRBD1. V gave up 4 bases and J gave up 5 bases; unmatched junction bases: 6. The germline V gene has CDR1 MGHRA and CDR2 YSYEKL. The CDR3 totals 14 residues. CDR3 protein: CASSRPGTGNEQYF. Written as DNA, the CDR3 is TGCGCCAGCAGCCGTCCCGGGACAGGGAACGAGCAGTACTTC.

Comment on this clonotype: The junction departs from germline at one end; a sequencing error may be responsible. This chain connects TRBV6-1 to TRBJ1-1; a weak D match, TRBD1 (6 bases). The germline V gene encodes CDR1 MNHNS and CDR2 SASEGT. The CDR3 covers 14 residues. The DNA for the CDR3 is TGTGCCCGCAGTGCATCTGGACAGAACACTAAAGCTTTCTTT. Translation: CARSASGQNTKAFF.

About this clonotype: An end of the junction does not agree with germline; a read error may underlie this. J is TRBJ2-5 and V is TRBV29-1, with 9 bases lining up with TRBD2. The CDR3 is 15 amino acids. Germline V gene lookup returns CDR1 SQVTM and CDR2 ANQGSEA. CDR3 nucleotide sequence: TGCAGCGCCGATATAGCGGGAGTGGAAGAGGAGACCGAGTACTTC. It yields the protein CSADIAGVEEETEYF.

V usage is TRBV18 and J usage is TRBJ2-1, with 11 bases fitting TRBD2. The CDR3 covers 17 residues. V was clipped by 2 bases and J by 7 bases; unmatched bases: 10. Germline assignment: CDR1 KGHSH and CDR2 LQKENI. CDR3 region: CASSPTILAGVRNEQFF. The CDR3 DNA sequence: TGTGCCAGCTCACCAACCATACTAGCGGGAGTAAGAAATGAGCAGTTCTTC.

This clonotype was counted at least ten times. One end of the junction fails to match germline, which may point to a read error. The rearrangement links TRBV28 to TRBJ2-3, with 10 bases identical to TRBD2. This CDR3 is built from 17 residues. Looked up from germline, CDR1 is MDHEN and CDR2 is SYDVKM. The CDR3 protein is CASSQAGTSEVTDTQYF. CDR3 coding DNA: TGCGCCAGCAGCCAAGCAGGGACTAGCGAGGTCACAGATACGCAGTATTTT.

The V gene is TRBV12-3 or TRBV12-4, the J gene TRBJ2-7; no definite D call. CDR3 size: 15 residues. V lost 0 bases and J 0 bases, leaving 9 bases between the germline ends. This CDR3 reads CASSLASTISYEQYF. The CDR3 region has the DNA TGTGCCAGCAGTTTAGCTTCTACGATCTCCTACGAGCAGTACTTC.

The chain combines TRBV29-1 with TRBJ2-1, with D hard to call. Germline assignment: CDR1 SQVTM and CDR2 ANQGSEA. V lost 6 bases, J lost 2 bases, and 8 bases lay in between. The CDR3 has 12 residues. The CDR3 region has the DNA TGCAGCGTCGTAGGGCCCTACAATGAGCAGTTCTTC. This sequence encodes CSVVGPYNEQFF.

This clonotype appeared a few times. The gene calls are TRBV11-2 and TRBJ2-5, with D tentatively TRBD1 or TRBD2 (5 bases each). The CDR3 has 12 amino acids. Germline CDR1 is SGHAT and CDR2 is FQNNGV. V was shortened by 10 bases and J by 9 bases, with 18 bases between the two germline ends. CDR3 protein: CATTSGLGAQYF. CDR3 coding DNA: TGTGCCACGACGTCGGGCTTGGGGGCCCAGTACTTC.

With regard to this clonotype: This clone may be a read error of a much larger clone one base away. Without the conserved terminal phenylalanine or tryptophan, this CDR3 likely stems from a read error. J is TRBJ2-1 and V is TRBV5-5; the match to TRBD2 covers 11 bases. CDR3 size: 17 residues. The V gene's germline CDR1 is SGHKS and CDR2 YYEKEE (reference sequence). V shed 0 bases and J 3 bases; nucleotides not matched to a gene: 5. The CDR3 DNA reads TGTGCCAGCAGCTTGGTGCTAGCGGGAGGTGGCTACAATGAGCAGTTCTTA. Translated: CASSLVLAGGGYNEQFL.

This clonotype has ten or more counts. This chain uses TRBV6-1 with TRBJ1-1, with D unclear. Germline V gives CDR1 MNHNS, CDR2 SASEGT. Trimming took 0 bases from V and 3 from J, leaving 8 bases between them. The CDR3 sequence is 14 residues long. The CDR3 DNA reads as TGTGCCAGCAGTGAAGCGGGTACGGACACTGAAGCTTTCTTT. It translates to CASSEAGTDTEAFF.

As concerns this clonotype: This clone may be a read error of a much larger clone one base away. The V and J genes are TRBV20-1 and TRBJ2-3; D uncertain. This CDR3 has 12 residues. Germline V gene lookup returns CDR1 DFQATT and CDR2 SNEGSKA (reference sequence). V gave up 6 bases and J gave up 3 bases, with 10 bases separating them. CDR3 sequence reads: CSAPTLTDTQYF. In nucleotides, the CDR3 is TGCAGTGCCCCAACCCTTACAGATACGCAGTATTTT.

The rearrangement joins TRBV4-2 to TRBJ2-7; D is perhaps TRBD2 (5 bases). Per germline, CDR1 LGHNA and CDR2 YNFKEQ. With 7 bases removed from V and 3 bases from J, the gap between germline ends came to 22 bases. The CDR3 runs 16 residues. For the CDR3, the DNA is TGTGCCAGCATTCAAGCCTCGACTATCGACAACTACGAGCAGTACTTC. The encoded protein is CASIQASTIDNYEQYF.

This clonotype was observed at least ten times. This chain uses TRBV20-1 with TRBJ2-7; 15 bases are a match to TRBD2. V was pared by 5 bases and J by 2 bases, with 4 bases of the junction left unmatched. This CDR3 has 15 amino acids. Germline V gives CDR1 DFQATT, CDR2 SNEGSKA (reference sequence). CDR3 amino acids: CSARTSGRGTYEQYF. The CDR3, as DNA: TGCAGTGCTCGGACTAGCGGGAGGGGGACCTACGAGCAGTACTTC.

To note about this clonotype: A clone one base away is much larger, so this may be a read error. The chain joins TRBV28 to TRBJ1-2; D is perhaps TRBD1 (5 bases). The CDR3 totals 15 residues. CDR1 and CDR2 from the germline V gene are MDHEN and SYDVKM. The CDR3 region is CASSLRGRANHGYTF. The CDR3 DNA reads TGTGCCAGCAGTTTAAGGGGCAGAGCTAACCATGGCTACACCTTC.

This chain's CDR3 is CASSRAKQTRGNTNEQFF. The CDR3 region has the DNA TGTGCCAGCAGTCGAGCAAAACAGACTAGAGGGAACACCAATGAGCAGTTCTTC. The chain combines TRBV27 with TRBJ2-1; D may be TRBD2 (6 bases). The V and J ends lost 5 bases and 6 bases respectively, with 26 bases between them. Germline assignment: CDR1 MNHEY and CDR2 SMNVEV (reference sequence). This CDR3 comprises 18 residues.

This chain's CDR3 is CSDSGGTDTQYF. In DNA, the CDR3 is TGCAGTGATAGTGGCGGAACAGATACGCAGTATTTT. The chain is built from TRBV20-1 and TRBJ2-3; the D is unclear. The CDR3 loop spans 12 amino acids. Germline CDR1 is DFQATT and CDR2 is SNEGSKA (reference sequence). V gave up 7 bases and J gave up 3 bases, with 11 bases separating them.

This clonotype has at least ten counts. The V gene is TRBV6-1, the J gene TRBJ2-3, with 7 bases aligning to TRBD2. Germline V gene data show CDR1 as MNHNS and CDR2 as SASEGT. The V segment lost 6 bases and the J segment 2 bases; nucleotides outside the gene matches: 5. The CDR3 is 14 amino acids. Written as DNA, the CDR3 is TGTGCCAGCAGGGGGACTACCTACACAGATACGCAGTATTTT. Protein product: CASRGTTYTDTQYF.

This clonotype occurred many times. The chain joins TRBV4-2 to TRBJ1-1; D gene ambiguous. This CDR3 region has 14 residues. Germline CDR1 and CDR2: LGHNA and YNFKEQ. The ends were cut back, 0 bases at V and 3 bases at J, with 8 bases in the middle. CDR3 in amino acids: CASSQEPGDTEAFF. CDR3 nucleotide sequence: TGTGCCAGCAGCCAAGAGCCCGGGGACACTGAAGCTTTCTTT.

Only a few counts were recorded for this clonotype. V usage is TRBV3-1 and J usage is TRBJ2-1; D is ambiguous. CDR1 LGHDT and CDR2 YNNKEL come from the germline V gene (reference sequence). V was shortened by 0 bases and J by 8 bases, with 8 bases between the two germline ends. The CDR3 spans 13 residues. Written as DNA, the CDR3 is TGTGCCAGCAGCCAAGATCGACTCCATGAGCAGTTCTTC. This gives the protein CASSQDRLHEQFF.

This clonotype was observed a few times. This rearrangement joins TRBV24-1 to TRBJ2-5, with D tentatively TRBD1 (6 bases). The germline V gene encodes CDR1 KGHDR and CDR2 SFDVKD. V dropped 4 bases and J dropped 2 bases, with 16 bases sitting between them. This CDR3 has 16 residues. The CDR3: CATSEPGQTRQETQYF. CDR3 sequence (DNA): TGTGCCACCAGTGAACCCGGACAGACACGTCAAGAGACCCAGTACTTC.

The chain uses TRBV5-6 and TRBJ1-1; a possible D gene is TRBD1 (6 bases). This CDR3 region has 14 residues. V was pared by 4 bases and J by 5 bases, with 15 bases between. The V gene's germline CDR1 is SGHDT and CDR2 YYEEEE. The CDR3 nucleotides read TGTGCCAGCAGCCGGGCGGGGGGCAAAACTGAAGCTTTCTTT. As protein: CASSRAGGKTEAFF.